This T cell receptor (beta chain) was profiled in a study of blood T cell repertoires in COVID-19. This table comes from immunoSEQ multiplex PCR, and its TCRdb copy is limited to in-frame clones, with some not included. The table has 44,000 or so clones, nearly 70% seen once. The CDR3 totals 14 residues. Unmatched junction bases numbered 12, after V lost 6 bases and J lost 8 bases. Looked up from germline, CDR1 is LNHDA and CDR2 is SQIVND (reference sequence). The source of this sequence is a man older than 75 with acute or convalescent COVID-19. Sequencing was performed on peripheral blood. V is TRBV19 and J is TRBJ1-2, with 7 bases matching TRBD1. CDR3 sequence reads: CASRGQARTGGYTF. CDR3 DNA sequence: TGTGCCAGTAGAGGACAGGCCCGTACGGGGGGCTACACCTTC.